These 22 T cell receptor beta chains were sequenced from one sample in a study of blood T cells in healthy people across ages. Then a second PCR, running roughly 7 to 11 cycles, was carried out with a sample-barcoded 5' primer and a J-beta primer mix. TCRdb processed the 5' RACE reads anew with MiXCR; each CDR3 protein has one entry. Counted here are about 650,000 distinct CDR3 sequences, 32% occurring once; the ten biggest clones make up 15%. Source material: blood. The source of these receptors is a woman at least 80 years old in good health.

The genes are TRBV6-6 and TRBJ2-1; possible D gene TRBD1, 5 bases. V lost 6 bases to trimming and J lost 7 bases, with 10 bases between them. The CDR3 length is 12 residues. Germline values: CDR1 MNHNY, CDR2 SVGAGI (reference sequence). The CDR3 coding sequence is TGTGCCAGCAGGCCGCAGGGTAATGAGCAGTTCTTC. It specifies CASRPQGNEQFF.

This clonotype has a handful of counts. The chain combines TRBV30 with TRBJ1-1, with D uncertain. This CDR3 is built from 13 residues. V lost 1 base, J lost 0 bases, and 6 bases lay in between. Germline V gene lookup returns CDR1 GTSNPN and CDR2 SVGIG (reference sequence). The CDR3 region has the DNA TGTGCCTGGAGTGAGCTGATGAACACTGAAGCTTTCTTT. Its translation: CAWSELMNTEAFF.

This clonotype occurred a few times. V usage is TRBV10-3 and J usage is TRBJ1-1; TRBD1 aligns across 7 bases. The V gene end was trimmed by 7 bases and the J gene end by 2 bases; junction bases not matched to a gene: 4. The germline V gene encodes CDR1 ENHRY and CDR2 SYGVKD. The CDR3 extends over 13 amino acids. This CDR3 is CAITQGVNTEAFF. The CDR3 DNA is TGTGCCATCACCCAGGGGGTCAACACTGAAGCTTTCTTT.

Many counts were recorded for this clonotype. The chain employs TRBV6-2 or TRBV6-3 and TRBJ2-7; the match to TRBD1 covers 7 bases. The V segment lost 10 bases and the J segment 0 bases; nucleotides outside the gene matches: 6. Germline assignment: CDR1 MNHEY and CDR2 SVGEGT. The CDR3 length is 13 residues. DNA of the CDR3: TGTGCCACTCGGGACAGTAGCTCCTACGAGCAGTACTTC. It encodes CATRDSSSYEQYF.

This clonotype was seen many times. The chain employs TRBV5-4 and TRBJ2-1; TRBD2 matches 7 bases. Germline V lookup: CDR1 SGHNT, CDR2 YYREEE (reference sequence). V was pared by 1 base and J by 7 bases, with 5 bases of the junction left unmatched. This CDR3 is 14 amino acids long. The CDR3: CASSLSSGVNEQFF. The CDR3 nucleotides are TGTGCCAGCAGCTTGTCTAGCGGAGTTAATGAGCAGTTCTTC.

The rearrangement joins TRBV5-1 to TRBJ2-2, with TRBD1 matching over 9 bases. The J segment lost 4 bases and the V segment lost 4 bases, leaving 14 bases of the junction unmatched. CDR3 length: 18 amino acids. Germline CDR1 and CDR2: SGHRS and YFSETQ. The CDR3 reads CASSQRSGQGISTGELFF. In nucleotides, the CDR3 is TGCGCCAGCAGCCAGCGAAGCGGACAGGGGATATCCACCGGGGAGCTGTTTTTT.

This clonotype was seen repeatedly, ten times or more. The CDR3 region is CASSQSIGTAQETQYF. As DNA, the CDR3 is TGCGCCAGCAGCCAGTCCATCGGAACAGCTCAAGAGACCCAGTACTTC. The chain combines TRBV4-1 with TRBJ2-5; D is unclear. This CDR3 spans 16 amino acids. The germline V gene encodes CDR1 MGHRA and CDR2 YSYEKL. The V gene lost 3 bases and the J gene lost 2 bases, with 16 bases spanning the gap.

The table lists this clonotype with many counts. The chain recombines TRBV27 with TRBJ2-3; D not resolved. V shed 4 bases and J shed 4 bases, with 12 bases lying between them. Looked up from germline, CDR1 is MNHEY and CDR2 is SMNVEV (reference sequence). This CDR3 comprises 14 residues. CDR3 nucleotide sequence: TGTGCCAGCAGTTCAGGACCCTGGTCAGATACGCAGTATTTT. It codes for CASSSGPWSDTQYF.

Note on this clonotype: One base away lies a much larger clone, so this may be a sequencing read error. V and J are TRBV9 and TRBJ2-3; 8 bases map to TRBD2. The CDR3 runs to 15 residues. CDR1 is SGDLS, CDR2 YYNGEE, per germline. DNA for the CDR3: TGTGCCGGCAGCCTCCGGGCGGGGGGTTCAGATACGCAGTATTTT. Encoded protein: CAGSLRAGGSDTQYF.

This clonotype was picked up many times. The chain is built from TRBV27 and TRBJ2-1, with 10 bases identical to TRBD1. CDR1 and CDR2 from the germline V gene are MNHEY and SMNVEV (reference sequence). Trimming cost V 3 bases and J 7 bases; bases outside gene matches: 6. The CDR3 sequence is 15 residues long. This CDR3 reads CASSFRRGQGNEQFF. In DNA form, the CDR3 reads TGTGCCAGCAGTTTCCGTAGGGGACAGGGGAATGAGCAGTTCTTC.

This clonotype has a handful of counts. One end of the junction fails to match germline, which may point to a read error. V gene TRBV6-1 combines with J gene TRBJ2-5, with a possible D match to TRBD2 (5 bases). Germline V gene data show CDR1 as MNHNS and CDR2 as SASEGT. There are 14 residues in the CDR3. As DNA, the CDR3 is TGTGTCAGCAGTGGACTCTTTTACCAAGAGACCCAGTACTTC. Its translation is CVSSGLFYQETQYF.

The chain is built from TRBV4-3 and TRBJ1-6; TRBD1 matches 10 bases. Germline values: CDR1 LGHNA, CDR2 YSLEER. V shed 2 bases and J 9 bases; nucleotides not matched to a gene: 4. The CDR3 runs to 15 residues. In nucleotides, the CDR3 is TGCGCCAGCAGCCAACGGACAGGGGGGAGTTCACCCCTCCACTTT. It is translated as CASSQRTGGSSPLHF.

This clonotype occurred many times. The chain links TRBV5-1 to TRBJ1-1, with D possibly TRBD1 on 5 matching bases. CDR3 length: 13 residues. From germline, CDR1 is SGHRS and CDR2 YFSETQ. V was shortened by 8 bases and J by 5 bases, with 16 bases between the two germline ends. This CDR3 is CASYPAGGTEAFF. CDR3 coding DNA: TGCGCCAGTTACCCGGCGGGGGGGACTGAAGCTTTCTTT.

A note on this clonotype: Since the CDR3 does not end with the conserved phenylalanine or tryptophan, this likely comes from a read error. The chain links TRBV10-3 to TRBJ1-1, with a possible D match to TRBD1 (5 bases). V shed 6 bases and J shed 3 bases, with 5 bases lying between them. Germline loops: CDR1 ENHRY, CDR2 SYGVKD. This CDR3 contains 11 residues. CDR3 sequence: CAIRTDTEAFL. The CDR3 bases are TGTGCCATCAGGACAGACACTGAAGCTTTCCTT.

The genes are TRBV6-2 or TRBV6-3 and TRBJ1-6; possibly TRBD1 for D (5 bases). The CDR3 extends over 15 amino acids. V lost 6 bases and J 15 bases, leaving 24 bases between the germline ends. Per the germline V gene, CDR1 is MNHEY and CDR2 is SVGEGT. The CDR3 DNA sequence: TGTGCCAGCAGACCAGGTCAAGTTGGGGGTGTCGGCCTCCACTTT. It translates to CASRPGQVGGVGLHF.

The V gene is TRBV28, the J gene TRBJ2-7, with D tentatively TRBD2 (6 bases). Per the germline V gene, CDR1 is MDHEN and CDR2 is SYDVKM. The CDR3 contains 14 residues. Between the trimmed V and J ends, which lost 3 bases and 0 bases, there was a span of 9 bases. The CDR3 region is CASSFRGISYEQYF. The DNA of the CDR3 is TGTGCCAGCAGTTTTCGGGGGATCTCCTACGAGCAGTACTTC.

This clonotype was observed at least ten times. The V and J genes are TRBV27 and TRBJ2-1; D might be TRBD2 (5 bases). V lost 7 bases and J lost 0, with 10 bases in between. This CDR3 has 14 residues. In germline, CDR1 is MNHEY, CDR2 SMNVEV (reference sequence). CDR3 DNA sequence: TGTGCCAGCATGTCCGCGGGCTCCTACAATGAGCAGTTCTTC. This encodes CASMSAGSYNEQFF.

In this sample, this clonotype turned up many times. The rearrangement joins TRBV4-1 to TRBJ2-7, with TRBD1 matching over 9 bases. Trimming took 4 bases from V and 6 from J; bases not matched to a gene: 10. The CDR3 runs to 15 residues. Germline assignment: CDR1 MGHRA and CDR2 YSYEKL. The chain's CDR3 is CASSPGAGQGAEQYF. The CDR3 DNA sequence: TGCGCCAGCAGCCCCGGGGCGGGACAGGGAGCCGAGCAGTACTTC.

The chain employs TRBV7-4 and TRBJ2-3; TRBD1 agrees at 7 bases. This CDR3 comprises 15 residues. The germline V gene has CDR1 SGHVT and CDR2 SQSDAQ. V trimming: 4 bases; J trimming: 14 bases; junction bases outside the gene matches: 18. The CDR3 nucleotides read TGTGCCAGCAGCTGGTCCGGGACAGAAAACGAAAAACGGTATTTT. It encodes CASSWSGTENEKRYF.

This sequence joins TRBV30 and TRBJ2-3; weak D call: TRBD1 (6 bases). There are 15 residues in the CDR3. Trimming cost V 2 bases and J 1 base, with 13 bases left between them. Germline-derived CDR1 and CDR2 are GTSNPN and SVGIG (reference sequence). The DNA for the CDR3 is TGTGCCTGGAGTCGAGGGGGAGAGGGCACAGATACGCAGTATTTT. Translation gives CAWSRGGEGTDTQYF.

The rearrangement joins TRBV19 to TRBJ2-7; D is undetermined. The DNA matches TRBJ2-5 better at its end, which makes the J call doubtful. Germline V gene data show CDR1 as LNHDA and CDR2 as SQIVND (reference sequence). The CDR3 length is 11 residues. CDR3: CATGPSETQYF. Written as DNA, the CDR3 is TGTGCCACCGGTCCCTCGGAGACCCAGTACTTC.

This rearrangement joins TRBV10-3 to TRBJ2-3; no clear D gene. The V end was cut by 0 bases, the J end by 2 bases, with 24 bases between. CDR3 length: 20 residues. Germline CDR1 and CDR2: ENHRY and SYGVKD. CDR3 nucleotides: TGTGCCATCAGTGAGTCTTTTCTATATGACCGGGCTGCGCCCACAGATACGCAGTATTTT. Translated, it gives CAISESFLYDRAAPTDTQYF.